The T cell receptor (beta chain) under discussion was sequenced for a study of cytomegalovirus exposure and HLA in healthy donors. Study-wide findings and caveats: TCR beta sequences numbering around 15,000 were associated with HLA alleles at 0.05 false discovery rate in a later analysis.

Notes on this clone: Its cognate antigen is unknown.

CDR1 SGHVS and CDR2 FQNEAQ come from the germline V gene. This CDR3 region has 15 residues. J was trimmed by 3 bases and V by 8 bases; bases with no gene match: 6. PCR involved 60 Vbeta and 13 Jbeta primers. Profiling relied on immunoSEQ multiplex PCR, and the TCRdb table lists in-frame clones only, not all of them. The table shows some 100,000 clones, with about 75% occurring only once. This TCR came from a woman between 18 and 30 years old in good health and CMV-seropositive. The sample taken for sequencing was PBMCs. The rearrangement uses TRBV7-8 and TRBJ1-5, with TRBD1 matching over 11 bases. The chain's CDR3 is CASGGQGVLNQPQHF. The CDR3 DNA sequence: TGTGCCAGCGGGGGACAGGGGGTTCTCAATCAGCCCCAGCATTTT.